This T cell receptor beta chain was profiled in a study of blood T cell repertoires in COVID-19. About the study: Specimens from acute and convalescent COVID-19 originated in the United States, Italy and Spain.

In the authors' workflow: Cell counts per sample came from amplifying reference gene primers. Generated by immunoSEQ multiplex PCR, the TCRdb table keeps only in-frame clones and is missing some. V and J calls and clone size are given by that table; D and trimming were obtained from the DNA. The sample has around 37,000 clones, about nine tenths seen once. V shed 6 bases and J 1 base; nucleotides not matched to a gene: 2. The CDR3 has 14 amino acids. Germline CDR1 SNHLY, CDR2 FYNNEI. In its sample, this clone was seen once. This TCR derives from a man aged 50-59 years with active or convalescent COVID-19. The material sequenced was peripheral blood. The chain links TRBV2 to TRBJ2-3; 9 nucleotides line up with TRBD1. The CDR3 region has the DNA TGTGCCAGCAGCCGGGACAGGGGCACAGATACGCAGTATTTT. This translates into CASSRDRGTDTQYF. The whole variable domain, filled in from reference TRBV2 and TRBJ2-3, reads EPEVTQTPSHQVTQMGQEVILRCVPISNHLYFYWYRQILGQKVEFLVSFYNNEISEKSEIFDDQFSVERPDGSNFTLKIRSTKLEDSAMYFCASSRDRGTDTQYFGPGTRLTVL.